This TCR beta chain was identified in a study of blood T cell repertoires in COVID-19. Study-level background: From the United States, Italy and Spain came samples of acute and convalescent COVID-19.

Researchers sorted participants into cohorts using their self-reported clinical history. The table came from immunoSEQ multiplex PCR; TCRdb's copy has only in-frame clones and leaves some out. The table includes a few hundred thousand clones, 75% to 90% detected once. V was shortened by 2 bases and J by 4 bases, with 10 bases between the two germline ends. CDR3 size: 14 residues. CDR1 and CDR2 (germline): KGHDR, SFDVKD. Material: PBMCs or T cells enriched from blood (not recorded which). The receptor's source is a woman aged 55-69 years who had recovered from COVID-19. The chain joins TRBV24-1 to TRBJ1-1; weak D call: TRBD1 (5 bases). The CDR3 reads CATSDSGGTTEAFF. The CDR3 DNA reads TGTGCCACCAGTGATTCTGGAGGGACCACTGAAGCTTTCTTT.